This T cell receptor beta chain was found in a study of glioma-infiltrating T cells after dendritic cell vaccination. Study-wide background: Between the early 2000s and the early 2010s, patients got autologous tumor lysate-pulsed dendritic cell vaccines.

TCRdb keeps only in-frame clones here, not all; method: immunoSEQ multiplex PCR. The sample comprises about 46,000 clones, around nine tenths of which are singletons, and less than 6.5% rests with the top ten. Time point in this sample: after dendritic cell vaccination, including at tumor progression/relapse. Trimming took off 1 base at V and 5 bases at J, with 15 bases between the two ends. Per the germline V gene, CDR1 is MGHRA and CDR2 is YSYEKL. The CDR3 is 15 residues long. The gene calls are TRBV4-1 and TRBJ2-7, with a possible D match to TRBD1 (5 bases). This sample comprised blood, obtained after dendritic cell vaccination. This sequence originates from a human donor with glioblastoma. CDR3 DNA sequence: TGCGCCAGCAGCCAAGGGTGGCAGGGTTCCGACGAGCAGTACTTC. Its translation is CASSQGWQGSDEQYF.